Below are 21 T cell receptor beta chains sequenced from a single sample in a study of technical replicates of blood from several donors (dated by TCRdb to about 2017). The library was built by means of the immunoSEQ multiplex PCR assay. This is the immuneACCESS table as TCRdb keeps it, with only in-frame sequences that have V and J called. A part of the clones is gone; compared with another copy, unresolved V genes explain less than half, and the rest is unexplained. Recorded for this sample are roughly 57,000 clones; 90% to 95% of them occurred a single time. Of the sample, approximately 3.4% falls within the top ten clones. Sequencing was done on a sample of PBMCs. The receptors originated from a human donor in good health. Some clones in this sample may be carry-over from other donors' samples.

The V call is TRBV7-9, the J call TRBJ2-7, with a possible D match to TRBD1 (7 bases). Germline V gene lookup returns CDR1 SEHNR and CDR2 FQNEAQ (reference sequence). CDR3 length: 15 amino acids. V dropped 0 bases and J dropped 2 bases, with 11 bases sitting between them. CDR3 coding DNA: TGTGCCAGCAGCTTAGCGGCGGGACAGACCTACGAGCAGTACTTC. This translates into CASSLAAGQTYEQYF. Supplemented by reference TRBV7-9 and TRBJ2-7, the full variable domain reads DTGVSQNPRHKITKRGQNVTFRCDPISEHNRLYWYRQTLGQGPEFLTYFQNEAQLEKSRLLSDRFSAERPKGSFSTLEIQRTEQGDSAMYLCASSLAAGQTYEQYFGPGTRLTVT.

This clone is medium-sized (0.01 to 0.1%). The chain is built from TRBV4-3 and TRBJ1-1; D gene ambiguous. Deletions cut 4 bases from V and 3 bases from J, with 12 bases between. Germline V gene data show CDR1 as LGHNA and CDR2 as YSLEER. The CDR3 loop spans 14 amino acids. CDR3 protein: CASSRNRPYTEAFF. As DNA, the CDR3 is TGCGCCAGCAGCCGAAACAGACCCTACACTGAAGCTTTCTTT.

The gene calls are TRBV7-9 and TRBJ2-1; the D is unclear. V lost 2 bases, J lost 8 bases, and 19 bases lay in between. Per germline, CDR1 SEHNR and CDR2 FQNEAQ (reference sequence). The CDR3 sequence is 16 residues long. The CDR3 is CASSLRVSSLLDEQFF. The CDR3 coding sequence is TGTGCCAGCAGCTTAAGAGTCTCTTCCCTTTTAGATGAGCAGTTCTTC.

The chain couples TRBV29-1 to TRBJ2-1; possible D gene TRBD1, 6 bases. Germline-derived CDR1 and CDR2 are SQVTM and ANQGSEA. With 3 bases removed from V and 5 bases from J, the gap between germline ends came to 8 bases. The length of the CDR3 is 12 residues. The CDR3 protein is CSVDRTDNEQFF. In DNA form, the CDR3 reads TGCAGCGTTGATCGGACAGACAATGAGCAGTTCTTC.

This chain joins TRBV7-2 and TRBJ1-5, with TRBD1 matching 9 bases. V lost 5 bases, J lost 6 bases, and 5 bases stayed unmatched. This CDR3 has 14 amino acids. Looked up from germline, CDR1 is SGHTA and CDR2 is FQGNSA. CDR3 amino acids: CASSQGQGPQPQHF. In nucleotides, the CDR3 is TGTGCCAGCAGCCAGGGACAGGGCCCTCAGCCCCAGCATTTT.

This clone has only one observation. The V call is TRBV13, the J call TRBJ2-1; 8 bases are a match to TRBD2. This CDR3 is 16 amino acids long. Trimming took 6 bases from V and 2 from J; bases not matched to a gene: 9. In germline, CDR1 is PRHDT, CDR2 FYEKMQ (reference sequence). The CDR3 DNA follows: TGTGCCAGCAGACCTCTAGCGGGTGGGCCCTACAATGAGCAGTTCTTC. Translated: CASRPLAGGPYNEQFF.

The chain uses TRBV7-2 and TRBJ1-2; 7 bases align to TRBD1. This CDR3 has 13 amino acids. V lost 5 bases to trimming and J lost 2 bases; unmatched junction nucleotides: 2. Germline V gene lookup returns CDR1 SGHTA and CDR2 FQGNSA. The CDR3 sequence: CASSLGQNYGYTF. Here the CDR3 DNA reads TGTGCCAGCAGCCTGGGACAGAACTATGGCTACACCTTC.

This chain joins TRBV5-4 and TRBJ2-1; 8 nucleotides align to TRBD2. V trimming: 4 bases; J trimming: 13 bases; junction bases outside the gene matches: 10. Germline loops: CDR1 SGHNT, CDR2 YYREEE (reference sequence). This CDR3 is 13 amino acids long. CDR3 loop: CASSPWTGGHQFF. In DNA, the CDR3 is TGTGCCAGCAGCCCCTGGACGGGGGGGCATCAGTTCTTC.

The chain links TRBV11-1 to TRBJ2-5, with D uncertain. This CDR3 has 15 residues. From germline, CDR1 is SGHAT and CDR2 FQDESV (reference sequence). Deletions cut 2 bases from V and 0 bases from J, with 10 bases between. This CDR3 is CASSLPQDYQETQYF. The CDR3 coding sequence is TGTGCCAGCAGCTTACCTCAAGACTACCAAGAGACCCAGTACTTC.

The chain couples TRBV6-4 to TRBJ2-4; 9 bases are a match to TRBD1. Germline trimming cut 7 bases from V and 7 bases from J; bases unmatched to any gene: 2. Germline assignment: CDR1 MRHNA and CDR2 SNTAGT. This CDR3 is 12 amino acids long. The CDR3 region is CASNDRGNIQYF. The CDR3 DNA follows: TGTGCCAGCAACGACAGGGGGAACATTCAGTACTTC.

The rearrangement links TRBV5-4 to TRBJ1-2; 8 bases map to TRBD1. The CDR3 is made up of 14 amino acids. Germline CDR1 and CDR2: SGHNT and YYREEE (reference sequence). V lost 4 bases, J lost 3 bases, and 5 bases stayed unmatched. This chain's CDR3 is CASSADRADYGYTF. CDR3 nucleotide sequence: TGTGCCAGCAGCGCGGACAGGGCGGACTATGGCTACACCTTC.

The chain joins TRBV7-2 to TRBJ2-2; D possibly corresponds to TRBD2 (6 bases). Germline V gene data show CDR1 as SGHTA and CDR2 as FQGNSA. The CDR3 extends over 15 amino acids. The V end was cut by 2 bases, the J end by 5 bases, with 12 bases between. The CDR3: CASSLRQGGTGELFF. The DNA for the CDR3 is TGTGCCAGCAGCTTACGGCAGGGAGGAACCGGGGAGCTGTTTTTT. Combining the CDR3 with reference TRBV7-2 and TRBJ2-2 gives the whole variable domain GAGVSQSPSNKVTEKGKDVELRCDPISGHTALYWYRQSLGQGLEFLIYFQGNSAPDKSGLPSDRFSAERTGGSVSTLTIQRTQQEDSAVYLCASSLRQGGTGELFFGEGSRLTVL.

The chain employs TRBV6-1 and TRBJ2-7; D gene uncertain. Per the germline V gene, CDR1 is MNHNS and CDR2 is SASEGT. This CDR3 has 14 residues. Trimming took 3 bases from V and 1 from J, leaving 10 bases between them. Here the CDR3 DNA reads TGTGCCAGCAGTGAGGAAGCGACTTCCTACGAGCAGTACTTC. The encoded protein is CASSEEATSYEQYF.

The gene calls are TRBV5-4 and TRBJ1-6; D uncertain. V was shortened by 3 bases and J by 9 bases, with 13 bases between the two germline ends. The CDR3 extends over 14 amino acids. The germline V gene encodes CDR1 SGHNT and CDR2 YYREEE (reference sequence). The chain's CDR3 is CASSSGYNTSPLHF. CDR3 nucleotides: TGTGCCAGCAGCTCGGGATATAATACTTCACCCCTCCACTTT.

The chain has TRBV2 and TRBJ1-3; TRBD1 might be the D (6 bases). Between the trimmed V and J ends, which lost 3 bases and 7 bases, there was a span of 7 bases. CDR3 length equals 12 residues. Germline values: CDR1 SNHLY, CDR2 FYNNEI. CDR3 nucleotides: TGTGCCAGCAGTGATAGGGGGAACACCATATATTTT. Its translation is CASSDRGNTIYF.

The J gene is TRBJ1-1, the V gene TRBV30, with 7 bases aligning to TRBD1. J gave up 4 bases and V 5 bases, and 7 bases lay outside the gene matches. Germline V gene sequence: CDR1 GTSNPN, CDR2 SVGIG (reference sequence). The CDR3 has 13 residues. CDR3 coding DNA: TGTGCCTGGGAGGGGCAGGGGGGCACTGAAGCTTTCTTT. Its translation is CAWEGQGGTEAFF.

The chain links TRBV7-6 to TRBJ1-1, with 9 bases that match TRBD1. The V and J ends lost 7 bases and 4 bases, in that order; junction bases with no gene match: 10. Germline CDR1 and CDR2: SGHVS and FNYEAQ. The CDR3 contains 15 residues. DNA of the CDR3: TGTGCCAGCACTCTACAGGGGGCAGCGGGCACTGAAGCTTTCTTT. It encodes CASTLQGAAGTEAFF.

The V call is TRBV19, the J call TRBJ1-2; D possibly corresponds to TRBD1 (5 bases). Germline-derived CDR1 and CDR2 are LNHDA and SQIVND (reference sequence). The CDR3 runs 13 residues. V was shortened by 4 bases and J by 7 bases, with 13 bases between the two germline ends. CDR3: CASSRSAGGGYTF. The CDR3 nucleotides read TGTGCCAGTAGTAGGAGCGCGGGGGGTGGCTACACCTTC.

The chain links TRBV7-2 to TRBJ2-7; tentatively, D is TRBD1 (5 bases). Germline V gene lookup returns CDR1 SGHTA and CDR2 FQGNSA. V lost 4 bases, J lost 7 bases, and 14 bases lay in between. The CDR3 covers 13 residues. The CDR3 is CASSSRNPGEQYF. CDR3 coding DNA: TGTGCCAGCAGCTCCCGCAACCCAGGGGAGCAGTACTTC.

The chain uses TRBV7-9 and TRBJ2-3, with D unresolved. There are 12 residues in the CDR3. CDR1 and CDR2 (germline): SEHNR, FQNEAQ (reference sequence). V was trimmed by 1 base and J by 6 bases, leaving 5 bases between them. The CDR3 is CASSLEADTQYF. CDR3 bases: TGTGCCAGCAGCTTAGAAGCGGATACGCAGTATTTT.

CDR3 protein: CASSARGGQPQHF. The CDR3, as DNA: TGTGCCAGCAGCGCCCGAGGGGGTCAGCCCCAGCATTTT. The chain combines TRBV7-9 with TRBJ1-5; tentative D call: TRBD1 (6 bases). Germline assignment: CDR1 SEHNR and CDR2 FQNEAQ (reference sequence). The CDR3 totals 13 residues. V was cut by 5 bases and J by 6 bases, with 11 bases left in between.